These 25 T cell receptor beta chains originate from one sample sequenced in a study of blood T cell repertoires in COVID-19 (dated by TCRdb to 2018 to 2020). The library was prepared using the immunoSEQ multiplex PCR assay. Entries here come from immuneACCESS through TCRdb and include only in-frame sequences with V and J called. Some clones fail to appear in such tables; in the studies checked, an unresolved V gene covers under half of the shortfall, and the cause of the remainder is unknown. The table for this sample lists about 160,000 clones; approximately 86% of them were counted only once. The biggest ten clones account for about 3.5% of the sample. The specimen was peripheral blood. These receptors were collected from a man aged 70-80 years with acute or convalescent COVID-19.

The gene calls are TRBV10-3 and TRBJ1-1; a possible D gene is TRBD1 (5 bases). CDR1 ENHRY and CDR2 SYGVKD come from the germline V gene. Between the trimmed V and J ends, which lost 3 bases and 4 bases, there was a span of 15 bases. The CDR3 has 15 residues. CDR3 region: CAISDSRAQGTEAFF. The CDR3 DNA reads as TGTGCCATCAGTGACTCCAGGGCGCAGGGCACTGAAGCTTTCTTT.

The CDR3 DNA reads as TGTGCCAGTAGTACGTGGGCTGAGGATACGCAGTATTTT. This codes for CASSTWAEDTQYF. The chain combines TRBV19 with TRBJ2-3; D unresolved. In germline, CDR1 is LNHDA, CDR2 SQIVND (reference sequence). CDR3 size: 13 residues. Trimming removed 4 bases from V and 6 bases from J, with 11 bases in between.

This sequence joins TRBV19 and TRBJ2-1, with 8 bases matching TRBD2. Germline V gene data show CDR1 as LNHDA and CDR2 as SQIVND (reference sequence). Trimming took 4 bases from V and 9 from J; bases not matched to a gene: 2. CDR3 length: 12 residues. CDR3 loop: CASSSAGGEQFF. The CDR3 bases are TGTGCCAGTAGTAGCGCGGGGGGTGAGCAGTTCTTC.

This clone has only a few counts. J is TRBJ1-2 and V is TRBV6-5; no reliable D call. V was pared by 2 bases and J by 1 base, with 8 bases between. This CDR3 has 14 amino acids. Per germline, CDR1 MNHEY and CDR2 SVGAGI. The CDR3 loop reads CASSYTRDNYGYTF. The CDR3 DNA reads TGTGCCAGCAGTTACACTCGGGATAACTATGGCTACACCTTC.

This clone has only a few counts. For the CDR3, the DNA is TGTGCCAGCAGTCCCCGGACAGGGGGCGAGCAGTACTTC. This encodes CASSPRTGGEQYF. The chain carries TRBV12-3 or TRBV12-4 and TRBJ2-7; 10 bases are shared with TRBD1. Trimming took 5 bases from V and 6 from J; bases not matched to a gene: 4. The CDR3 covers 13 residues.

The genes are TRBV3-1 (or the pseudogene TRBV3-2) and TRBJ2-5, with 9 bases that match TRBD1. The CDR3 length is 14 residues. The junction had 5 bases not matched to a gene; V was cut back by 4 bases and J by 5 bases. Germline V lookup: CDR1 LGHDT, CDR2 YNNKEL (reference sequence). CDR3 bases: TGTGCCAGCAGCCTAACAGGGGGCTGGGAGACCCAGTACTTC. Its protein product is CASSLTGGWETQYF.

The rearrangement uses TRBV20-1 and TRBJ2-5, with D unclear. The V end was cut by 3 bases, the J end by 5 bases, with 10 bases between. Germline lookup yields CDR1 DFQATT and CDR2 SNEGSKA (reference sequence). The CDR3 runs 12 residues. The CDR3 loop reads CSASSAAETQYF. CDR3 nucleotide sequence: TGCAGTGCTAGTTCGGCGGCGGAGACCCAGTACTTC.

The genes are TRBV5-1 and TRBJ2-7; D unresolved. The CDR3 spans 14 residues. Trimming took off 4 bases at V and 2 bases at J, with 13 bases between the two ends. Germline lookup yields CDR1 SGHRS and CDR2 YFSETQ. The CDR3 DNA follows: TGCGCCAGCAGCCCCGGCGGTTACCCCTACGAGCAGTACTTC. This encodes CASSPGGYPYEQYF.

The chain has TRBV5-1 and TRBJ1-2; 8 nucleotides line up with TRBD1. CDR1 and CDR2 (germline): SGHRS, YFSETQ. Trimming at V came to 6 bases and at J to 6 bases, leaving 10 bases not matched to a gene. There are 14 residues in the CDR3. As DNA, the CDR3 is TGCGCCAGCAAGACAGGGGCCCGACAGGATGGCTACACCTTC. It codes for CASKTGARQDGYTF.

V and J are TRBV5-5 and TRBJ1-1; D may be TRBD1 (6 bases). Germline V gene sequence: CDR1 SGHKS, CDR2 YYEKEE (reference sequence). The CDR3 is 14 amino acids. Trimming shortened V by 0 bases and J by 11 bases, and 17 bases separated the two germline ends. The CDR3 bases are TGTGCCAGCAGCTTGGCCGGGCTACAGGGTTGGGCTTTCTTT. This gives the protein CASSLAGLQGWAFF.

This clone has just one count. DNA of the CDR3: TGTGCCAGCAGCGTAGCTCCGGGACAGTTCGATGGCTACACCTTC. It specifies CASSVAPGQFDGYTF. The V and J genes are TRBV9 and TRBJ1-2, with 7 bases identical to TRBD1. There are 15 residues in the CDR3. Germline trimming cut 0 bases from V and 6 bases from J; bases unmatched to any gene: 8. Germline CDR1 is SGDLS and CDR2 is YYNGEE.

J is TRBJ2-7 and V is TRBV15, with 11 bases fitting TRBD2. CDR1 LNHNV and CDR2 YYDKDF come from the germline V gene (reference sequence). This CDR3 contains 15 residues. V was pared by 1 base and J by 5 bases, with 4 bases of the junction left unmatched. The CDR3 is CATSRALAGANEQYF. DNA for the CDR3: TGTGCCACCAGCAGAGCACTAGCGGGAGCCAACGAGCAGTACTTC.

CDR3 sequence reads: CASRTTGWGEKLFF. The CDR3 DNA follows: TGTGCCAGCAGAACTACAGGGTGGGGTGAAAAACTGTTTTTT. The chain has TRBV28 and TRBJ1-4; D is perhaps TRBD1 (6 bases). The V end was cut by 6 bases, the J end by 7 bases, with 15 bases between. The CDR3 runs to 14 residues. Per germline, CDR1 MDHEN and CDR2 SYDVKM.

The rearrangement links TRBV30 to TRBJ1-1; no clear D gene. CDR3 length equals 12 residues. With 0 bases removed from V and 0 bases from J, the gap between germline ends came to 2 bases. From germline, CDR1 is GTSNPN and CDR2 SVGIG (reference sequence). The CDR3 spells CAWSVMNTEAFF. CDR3 DNA: TGTGCCTGGAGTGTTATGAACACTGAAGCTTTCTTT.

This clone was observed a single time. In DNA form, the CDR3 reads TGTGCCAGCAGCTTGGTAGACTTTCAAGAGACCCAGTACTTC. Protein: CASSLVDFQETQYF. J is TRBJ2-5 and V is TRBV5-4; no firm D call. Trimming took 0 bases from V and 2 from J, leaving 8 bases between them. Looked up from germline, CDR1 is SGHNT and CDR2 is YYREEE (reference sequence). The length of the CDR3 is 14 residues.

The V call is TRBV5-4, the J call TRBJ1-3; D gene unclear. Germline assignment: CDR1 SGHNT and CDR2 YYREEE (reference sequence). The V gene lost 0 bases and the J gene lost 2 bases, with 12 bases spanning the gap. The CDR3 covers 16 residues. The CDR3, as DNA: TGTGCCAGCAGCTTGGACCTCGGGAGGACTGGAAACACCATATATTTT. Protein sequence: CASSLDLGRTGNTIYF.

V usage is TRBV9 and J usage is TRBJ1-2, with D possibly TRBD1 on 6 matching bases. The CDR3 loop spans 15 amino acids. The V end lost 4 bases, the J end lost 2 bases, and 15 bases lay between the germline ends. The V gene's germline CDR1 is SGDLS and CDR2 YYNGEE. CDR3 sequence (DNA): TGTGCCAGCAGCCCCCGGGACATCCTGAACTATGGCTACACCTTC. It specifies CASSPRDILNYGYTF.

V usage is TRBV7-6 and J usage is TRBJ2-2; tentative D call: TRBD1 (6 bases). The CDR3 has 14 residues. Germline lookup yields CDR1 SGHVS and CDR2 FNYEAQ. With 4 bases removed from V and 4 bases from J, the gap between germline ends came to 10 bases. CDR3 DNA sequence: TGTGCCAGCAGCTCGGGACATCTCACCGGGGAGCTGTTTTTT. Its protein is CASSSGHLTGELFF.

The CDR3 region is CASSSSVGLEQYF. The CDR3 DNA reads TGTGCCAGCAGCTCGAGCGTGGGGCTCGAGCAGTACTTC. This rearrangement joins TRBV3-1 (or the pseudogene TRBV3-2) to TRBJ2-7; weak D call: TRBD1 (5 bases). CDR1 and CDR2 (germline): LGHDT, YNNKEL (reference sequence). The V gene lost 5 bases and the J gene lost 6 bases, with 14 bases spanning the gap. The CDR3 is made up of 13 amino acids.

The CDR3 region is CASSAGSVRSFEKLFF. CDR3 sequence (DNA): TGTGCCAGCAGTGCCGGGTCGGTAAGGAGTTTTGAAAAACTGTTTTTT. The chain joins TRBV6-1 to TRBJ1-4; no reliable D call. Per germline, CDR1 MNHNS and CDR2 SASEGT. The V end lost 4 bases, the J end lost 7 bases, and 19 bases lay between the germline ends. The CDR3 sequence is 16 residues long.

The gene calls are TRBV5-1 and TRBJ1-4; possible D gene TRBD1, 5 bases. The V gene's germline CDR1 is SGHRS and CDR2 YFSETQ. The CDR3 covers 12 residues. V lost 4 bases and J lost 7, with 8 bases in between. The CDR3 region is CASSRDSEKLFF. CDR3 sequence (DNA): TGCGCCAGCAGCCGTGACAGTGAAAAACTGTTTTTT.

The chain carries TRBV3-1 (or the pseudogene TRBV3-2) and TRBJ2-7, with D maybe TRBD1 (6 bases). CDR1 is LGHDT and CDR2 is YNNKEL in the germline V gene (reference sequence). Trimming pared 7 bases from V and 5 bases from J, leaving 9 bases between. This CDR3 has 11 residues. Here the CDR3 DNA reads TGTGCCAGCATGGGGGCGGACGAGCAGTACTTC. Protein: CASMGADEQYF.

The V call is TRBV6-5, the J call TRBJ2-4, with 10 positions matching TRBD1. Germline loops: CDR1 MNHEY, CDR2 SVGAGI. The CDR3 totals 14 residues. The V gene end was trimmed by 10 bases and the J gene end by 8 bases; junction bases not matched to a gene: 11. DNA for the CDR3: TGTGCCACCTCCCTACGGGACAGGGGAGACATTCAGTACTTC. Its translation: CATSLRDRGDIQYF.

This clone has a single count. The V gene is TRBV7-2, the J gene TRBJ2-5, with D unclear. The CDR3 runs 15 residues. V shed 1 base and J shed 4 bases, with 13 bases lying between them. CDR1 SGHTA and CDR2 FQGNSA come from the germline V gene. The CDR3 region is CASSLVGRVPETQYF. Here the CDR3 DNA reads TGTGCCAGCAGCTTAGTCGGCCGGGTTCCAGAGACCCAGTACTTC. Full variable domain (remainder filled in from reference TRBV7-2 and TRBJ2-5): GAGVSQSPSNKVTEKGKDVELRCDPISGHTALYWYRQSLGQGLEFLIYFQGNSAPDKSGLPSDRFSAERTGGSVSTLTIQRTQQEDSAVYLCASSLVGRVPETQYFGPGTRLLVL.

The chain couples TRBV4-1 to TRBJ2-1; 12 nucleotides agree with TRBD2. The CDR3 loop spans 22 amino acids. CDR1 is MGHRA and CDR2 is YSYEKL in the germline V gene. V shed 0 bases and J 0 bases; nucleotides not matched to a gene: 15. The CDR3 DNA reads TGCGCCAGCAGCCAAGAAGAGATACCCCGGCTAGCGGGAGGGAGCTCCTACAATGAGCAGTTCTTC. It encodes CASSQEEIPRLAGGSSYNEQFF.